One and the same sample provided the 17 T cell receptor beta chains below, sequenced in a study of T cell responses to AZD1222 COVID-19 vaccine. Only in-frame clones appear in the TCRdb table, and some are missing; sequencing was by immunoSEQ multiplex PCR. The sample holds 120,000 or so clones, roughly 91% seen once. The sequenced sample was peripheral blood, obtained on day 0 of MenACWY control vaccination. The receptors here all came from an adult in good health.

This clone was counted once. This sequence joins TRBV24-1 and TRBJ2-3; D gene unclear. V lost 3 bases to trimming and J lost 4 bases, with 13 bases between them. CDR3 length equals 15 residues. Germline CDR1 KGHDR, CDR2 SFDVKD. The CDR3 here is CATSDSRAGADTQYF. The DNA of the CDR3 is TGTGCCACCAGTGATAGTAGGGCTGGCGCAGATACGCAGTATTTT.

The V call is TRBV6-2 or TRBV6-3, the J call TRBJ2-7, with 10 bases that match TRBD1. Germline V gene data show CDR1 as MNHEY and CDR2 as SVGEGT. V dropped 5 bases and J dropped 9; count of bases not matched to a gene: 10. This CDR3 comprises 14 residues. CDR3 protein: CASSRGQGYYLQYF. The CDR3, as DNA: TGTGCCAGCAGTCGGGGACAGGGGTATTATTTGCAGTACTTC.

This chain joins TRBV10-3 and TRBJ1-2; D is ambiguous. V was trimmed by 3 bases and J by 4 bases, leaving 12 bases between them. This CDR3 has 14 amino acids. The germline CDR1 and CDR2 sequences are ENHRY and SYGVKD. DNA of the CDR3: TGTGCCATCAGTGAAACGGCAGGCAGCTATGGCTACACCTTC. Protein product: CAISETAGSYGYTF.

The CDR3: CASSFSGSPYEQYF. CDR3 in DNA: TGCGCCAGCAGCTTTTCGGGGTCCCCCTACGAGCAGTACTTC. The chain carries TRBV5-1 and TRBJ2-7; a possible D gene is TRBD2 (5 bases). The germline V and J ends were trimmed by 2 bases and 2 bases, with 11 bases remaining between them. Germline CDR1 and CDR2: SGHRS and YFSETQ. The CDR3 runs to 14 residues.

The chain is built from TRBV11-2 and TRBJ2-1, with 9 bases that match TRBD2. Germline V CDR1 and CDR2: SGHAT, FQNNGV. The CDR3 loop spans 15 amino acids. Trimming at V came to 3 bases and at J to 7 bases, leaving 7 bases not matched to a gene. The CDR3 nucleotides are TGTGCCAGCAGCTTGATAGCGGGAGCCAAGAATGAGCAGTTCTTC. Amino acid sequence: CASSLIAGAKNEQFF.

V usage is TRBV30 and J usage is TRBJ1-3; D gene ambiguous. Germline loops: CDR1 GTSNPN, CDR2 SVGIG (reference sequence). The CDR3 contains 12 residues. With 5 bases removed from V and 4 bases from J, the gap between germline ends came to 9 bases. The CDR3 loop is CAWADVGNTIYF. The CDR3 nucleotides are TGTGCCTGGGCGGACGTCGGAAACACCATATATTTT.

The rearrangement joins TRBV11-1 to TRBJ2-1; 10 bases match TRBD2. The CDR3 length is 15 residues. Germline V lookup: CDR1 SGHAT, CDR2 FQDESV (reference sequence). After removal of 6 bases from V and 3 bases from J, the junction contained 5 bases not matched to a gene. Written as DNA, the CDR3 is TGTGCCAGCAGTCCCGGGACTAGCGACTACAATGAGCAGTTCTTC. It translates to CASSPGTSDYNEQFF.

This clone was counted a few times. The chain's CDR3 is CASSLASGSLGGFF. Written as DNA, the CDR3 is TGTGCCAGCAGCTTAGCTAGCGGGAGCCTTGGGGGGTTCTTC. The chain has TRBV7-2 and TRBJ2-1; 9 nucleotides align to TRBD2. This CDR3 has 14 residues. Germline V gene lookup returns CDR1 SGHTA and CDR2 FQGNSA. Unmatched junction bases numbered 9, after V lost 0 bases and J lost 15 bases.

The chain recombines TRBV27 with TRBJ2-7, with D hard to call. The V gene lost 3 bases and the J gene lost 2 bases, with 14 bases spanning the gap. This CDR3 region has 15 residues. The germline gives CDR1 MNHEY, CDR2 SMNVEV (reference sequence). In nucleotides, the CDR3 is TGTGCCAGCAGTTTTGGCAGCCCACGGGCCTACGAGCAGTACTTC. Protein product: CASSFGSPRAYEQYF.

V gene TRBV28 combines with J gene TRBJ1-1; no firm D call. CDR3 length: 14 amino acids. Trimming took 3 bases from V and 4 from J, leaving 12 bases between them. Germline CDR1 is MDHEN and CDR2 is SYDVKM. The DNA for the CDR3 is TGTGCCAGCAGTTTGGGAAGCAGGAGCACTGAAGCTTTCTTT. Protein sequence: CASSLGSRSTEAFF.

This clone occurred a few times. The chain couples TRBV6-2 or TRBV6-3 to TRBJ1-1; D gene uncertain. Germline V gene sequence: CDR1 MNHEY, CDR2 SVGEGT. The ends were cut back, 3 bases at V and 3 bases at J, with 5 bases in the middle. The CDR3 has 12 residues. Written as DNA, the CDR3 is TGTGCCAGCAGTTATTCGTACACTGAAGCTTTCTTT. Protein product: CASSYSYTEAFF.

The chain links TRBV6-1 to TRBJ1-6; no clear D gene. CDR3 size: 14 residues. V lost 3 bases, J lost 11 bases, and 14 bases lay in between. From germline, CDR1 is MNHNS and CDR2 SASEGT. This chain's CDR3 is CASSDSVGWPPLHF. The CDR3 bases are TGTGCCAGCAGTGATAGTGTAGGGTGGCCACCCCTCCACTTT.

This chain uses TRBV6-4 with TRBJ2-3; 7 bases are shared with TRBD1. The ends lost 9 bases at V and 1 base at J; junction bases unmatched: 7. This CDR3 contains 14 residues. Germline V lookup: CDR1 MRHNA, CDR2 SNTAGT. The CDR3 loop is CASSVDRGTDTQYF. The DNA of the CDR3 is TGTGCCAGTTCTGTTGACAGGGGCACAGATACGCAGTATTTT.

The chain employs TRBV5-1 and TRBJ1-2; D remains ambiguous. V was clipped by 6 bases and J by 0 bases, with 12 bases between them. CDR1 SGHRS and CDR2 YFSETQ come from the germline V gene. The CDR3 spans 14 residues. CDR3 protein: CASKETPANYGYTF. In DNA, the CDR3 is TGCGCCAGCAAAGAGACTCCGGCTAACTATGGCTACACCTTC.

V gene TRBV4-2 combines with J gene TRBJ2-1, with D possibly TRBD2 on 6 matching bases. This CDR3 contains 15 residues. V dropped 6 bases and J dropped 0 bases, with 12 bases sitting between them. Germline V gives CDR1 LGHNA, CDR2 YNFKEQ. The CDR3 nucleotides read TGTGCCAGCAGGTCCGCGGGGTTCTCCTACAATGAGCAGTTCTTC. Protein sequence: CASRSAGFSYNEQFF.

This clone has a handful of counts. The rearrangement links TRBV5-6 to TRBJ1-3; TRBD1 matches at 7 bases. CDR1 is SGHDT and CDR2 is YYEEEE in the germline V gene. V trimming: 6 bases; J trimming: 4 bases; junction bases outside the gene matches: 7. The CDR3 runs to 14 residues. CDR3 sequence: CASNPTGFGNTIYF. CDR3 DNA sequence: TGTGCCAGCAACCCGACAGGGTTCGGAAACACCATATATTTT.

This chain uses TRBV6-5 with TRBJ1-2; 8 bases match TRBD1. The CDR3 extends over 13 amino acids. Germline CDR1 is MNHEY and CDR2 is SVGAGI. Losses at the gene ends were 5 bases for V and 6 bases for J; bases not matched to a gene: 5. The CDR3: CASSPDRANGYTF. The CDR3 nucleotides read TGTGCCAGCAGTCCGGACAGGGCAAATGGCTACACCTTC.